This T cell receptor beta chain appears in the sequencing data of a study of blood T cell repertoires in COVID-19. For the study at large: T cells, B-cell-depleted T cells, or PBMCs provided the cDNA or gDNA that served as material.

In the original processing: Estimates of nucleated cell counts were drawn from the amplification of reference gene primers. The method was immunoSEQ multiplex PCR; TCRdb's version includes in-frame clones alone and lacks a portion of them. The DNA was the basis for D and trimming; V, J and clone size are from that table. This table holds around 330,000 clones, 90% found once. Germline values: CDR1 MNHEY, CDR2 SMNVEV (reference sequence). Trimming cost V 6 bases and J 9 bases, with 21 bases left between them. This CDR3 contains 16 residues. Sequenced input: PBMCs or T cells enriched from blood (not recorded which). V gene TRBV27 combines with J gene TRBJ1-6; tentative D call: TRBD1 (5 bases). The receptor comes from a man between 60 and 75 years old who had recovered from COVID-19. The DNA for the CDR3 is TGTGCCAGCAGATCGGCAGGGTTCTTTATTAGTTCACCCCTCCACTTT. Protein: CASRSAGFFISSPLHF.